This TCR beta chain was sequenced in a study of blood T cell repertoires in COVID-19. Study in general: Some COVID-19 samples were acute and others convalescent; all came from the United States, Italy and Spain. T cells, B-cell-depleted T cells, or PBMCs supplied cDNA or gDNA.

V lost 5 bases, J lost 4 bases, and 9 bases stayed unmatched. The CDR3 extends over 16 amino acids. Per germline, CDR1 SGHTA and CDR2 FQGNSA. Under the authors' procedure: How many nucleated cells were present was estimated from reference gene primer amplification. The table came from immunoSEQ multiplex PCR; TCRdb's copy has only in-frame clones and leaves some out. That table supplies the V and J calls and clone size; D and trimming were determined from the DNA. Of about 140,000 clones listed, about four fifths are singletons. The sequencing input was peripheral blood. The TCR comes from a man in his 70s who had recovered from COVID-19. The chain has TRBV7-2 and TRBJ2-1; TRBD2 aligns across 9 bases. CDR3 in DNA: TGTGCCAGCAGCATCTACGGGACTAGCACATACAATGAGCAGTTCTTC. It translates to CASSIYGTSTYNEQFF.